This TCR beta chain came from a study of T-cell memory formation after mild COVID-19. Whole-study findings and limits: Clones shrinking between day 15 and 85 showed a balanced CD4/CD8 split, and those that grew later tilted toward CD4+. Memory sampled before infection contained some responding clones, suggesting cross-reactive memory joined.

Employing constant-segment primers, 5'RACE generated TCR alpha and TCR beta cDNA libraries bearing sample barcodes and UMIs. TCRdb re-called the 5' RACE reads with MiXCR, one entry per CDR3 protein. The sample records 350,000 to 500,000 distinct CDR3 sequences, 20% to 25% being singletons. Turning to this clonotype: The antigen remains undetermined.

Germline V lookup: CDR1 MNHEY, CDR2 SMNVEV (reference sequence). The CDR3 runs 16 residues. V lost 2 bases to trimming and J lost 8 bases; unmatched junction nucleotides: 10. The chain has TRBV27 and TRBJ2-4; 9 bases agree with TRBD1. The sequence was collected from an adult woman who had mild COVID-19 (a few samples of this study predate the infection). Cell type and time point are not known. The specimen was PBMCs or a T cell subset sorted from them (not recorded which). The CDR3 DNA follows: TGTGCCAGCAGTTTAAGGGGACAGGGCCGTCGGGACATTCAGTACTTC. Translating gives CASSLRGQGRRDIQYF.